Below are 24 T cell receptor beta chains sequenced from a single sample in a study of beta chain features in type 1 diabetes. Expressed TCRB transcripts were sequenced, since all the RNA that had been isolated was reverse transcribed. Generated by immunoSEQ multiplex PCR, the TCRdb table keeps only in-frame clones and is missing some. The sample has over 40,000 clones, under 65% seen once; the top ten hold 2% to 2.5%. The sequenced sample was Tregs from blood. The source is a woman between 18 and 29 years old in good health.

The chain employs TRBV5-1 and TRBJ2-1; 8 bases map to TRBD1. The CDR3 loop spans 14 amino acids. After removal of 1 base from V and 10 bases from J, the junction contained 7 bases not matched to a gene. CDR1 and CDR2 (germline): SGHRS, YFSETQ. The CDR3 region has the DNA TGCGCCAGCAGCTTGCGGCAACAGGGGGAAGAGCAGTTCTTC. Amino acids: CASSLRQQGEEQFF.

This rearrangement joins TRBV2 to TRBJ2-2, with no clear D. V was clipped by 4 bases and J by 9 bases, with 6 bases between them. Germline V gene sequence: CDR1 SNHLY, CDR2 FYNNEI. The CDR3 runs to 11 residues. The CDR3 region is CASSVKWELFF. The CDR3 coding sequence is TGTGCCAGCAGTGTCAAATGGGAGCTGTTTTTT.

CDR3 sequence (DNA): TGTGCCAGCAAATTTCGGACAGGACTGAAGGATGAGCAGTTCTTC. This codes for CASKFRTGLKDEQFF. This chain links TRBV6-6 with TRBJ2-1; 7 bases are shared with TRBD1. This CDR3 has 15 amino acids. V lost 7 bases, J lost 8 bases, and 14 bases stayed unmatched. Germline CDR1 and CDR2: MNHNY and SVGAGI (reference sequence).

This clone came up a few times. The J gene is TRBJ2-3, the V gene TRBV12-5, with TRBD2 matching over 16 bases. CDR1 is LGHNT and CDR2 is FRNRAP in the germline V gene. V shed 2 bases, J shed 2 bases, and the junction held 7 bases outside the gene matches. CDR3 length equals 19 residues. The CDR3 loop is CASGLTAGTSGRATDTQYF. The CDR3 DNA sequence: TGTGCTAGTGGTTTGACAGCCGGGACTAGCGGGAGGGCCACAGATACGCAGTATTTT.

The chain joins TRBV30 to TRBJ2-7, with D maybe TRBD1 (5 bases). V lost 3 bases and J 3 bases, leaving 15 bases between the germline ends. The CDR3 is 14 residues long. Germline CDR1 and CDR2: GTSNPN and SVGIG (reference sequence). This CDR3 is CAWRPPGIIYEQYF. Here the CDR3 DNA reads TGTGCCTGGAGGCCTCCAGGGATAATCTACGAGCAGTACTTC.

The chain is built from TRBV2 and TRBJ1-2; D gene uncertain. CDR1 and CDR2 from the germline V gene are SNHLY and FYNNEI. Trimming left V 2 bases short and J 4 bases short, with 8 bases between. The CDR3 totals 13 residues. The CDR3 is CASSETGSYGYTF. The CDR3 DNA follows: TGTGCCAGCAGTGAAACCGGGAGCTATGGCTACACCTTC.

The rearrangement joins TRBV4-3 to TRBJ1-2; D is undetermined. Trimming cost V 4 bases and J 0 bases, with 6 bases left between them. The CDR3 extends over 13 amino acids. The germline gives CDR1 LGHNA, CDR2 YSLEER. The CDR3 bases are TGCGCCAGCAGCCCGACATCTAACTATGGCTACACCTTC. Translated: CASSPTSNYGYTF.

Only a few counts were recorded for this clone. The chain joins TRBV30 to TRBJ2-5; 10 positions match TRBD2. The germline CDR1 and CDR2 sequences are GTSNPN and SVGIG (reference sequence). Trimming at V came to 3 bases and at J to 4 bases, leaving 5 bases not matched to a gene. The CDR3 has 14 residues. The CDR3 spells CAWSLAGVRETQYF. CDR3 nucleotides: TGTGCCTGGAGCCTAGCGGGAGTTCGAGAGACCCAGTACTTC.

The gene calls are TRBV6-5 and TRBJ2-1; 7 bases are shared with TRBD2. Germline CDR1 is MNHEY and CDR2 is SVGAGI. The CDR3 has 14 residues. V lost 3 bases to trimming and J lost 5 bases; unmatched junction nucleotides: 4. The CDR3 nucleotides read TGTGCCAGCAGTTATCGGGGGGTCCACAATGAGCAGTTCTTC. Residues: CASSYRGVHNEQFF.

The rearrangement joins TRBV6-1 to TRBJ1-1; D is perhaps TRBD1 (5 bases). The CDR3 is 14 residues long. Germline V gene lookup returns CDR1 MNHNS and CDR2 SASEGT. V was trimmed by 7 bases and J by 4 bases, leaving 16 bases between them. CDR3 amino acids: CASTQGLGGTEAFF. CDR3 DNA sequence: TGTGCCAGCACCCAAGGACTCGGGGGCACTGAAGCTTTCTTT.

This sequence joins TRBV19 and TRBJ2-7, with D possibly matching TRBD2 (6 bases). The CDR3 has 16 residues. Between the trimmed V and J ends, which lost 4 bases and 3 bases, there was a span of 19 bases. Germline V gene sequence: CDR1 LNHDA, CDR2 SQIVND (reference sequence). The CDR3 coding sequence is TGTGCCAGTAGTACCAATGCCGCGGGGTTACTCTACGAGCAGTACTTC. This encodes CASSTNAAGLLYEQYF.

This sequence joins TRBV28 and TRBJ1-3; 11 bases map to TRBD1. CDR3 length: 15 amino acids. Trimming at V came to 8 bases and at J to 3 bases, leaving 6 bases not matched to a gene. Germline V gene lookup returns CDR1 MDHEN and CDR2 SYDVKM. This CDR3 is CASGQDRGRGNTIYF. The CDR3 DNA reads as TGTGCCAGCGGTCAGGACAGGGGGCGTGGAAACACCATATATTTT. The full variable domain, with the rest looked up from reference TRBV28 and TRBJ1-3, is DVKVTQSSRYLVKRTGEKVFLECVQDMDHENMFWYRQDPGLGLRLIYFSYDVKMKEKGDIPEGYSVSREKKERFSLILESASTNQTSMYLCASGQDRGRGNTIYFGEGSWLTVV.

This clone was detected only once. The genes are TRBV30 and TRBJ2-1, with TRBD2 as a possible D gene (5 bases). Germline V gene sequence: CDR1 GTSNPN, CDR2 SVGIG (reference sequence). Trimming removed 3 bases from V and 2 bases from J, with 14 bases in between. The CDR3 is made up of 15 amino acids. CDR3 loop: CAWRELAKTYNEQFF. DNA for the CDR3: TGTGCCTGGAGAGAATTAGCGAAAACCTACAATGAGCAGTTCTTC. Combining the CDR3 with reference TRBV30 and TRBJ2-1 gives the whole variable domain SQTIHQWPATLVQPVGSPLSLECTVEGTSNPNLYWYRQAAGRGLQLLFYSVGIGQISSEVPQNLSASRPQDRQFILSSKKLLLSDSGFYLCAWRELAKTYNEQFFGPGTRLTVL.

The V call is TRBV6-1, the J call TRBJ2-2, with D tentatively TRBD1 (6 bases). Trimming removed 6 bases at V and 5 bases at J, with 16 bases between. There are 15 residues in the CDR3. Germline CDR1 and CDR2: MNHNS and SASEGT. The CDR3: CASRKQGRVTGELFF. CDR3 DNA sequence: TGTGCCAGCAGGAAACAGGGTAGAGTGACCGGGGAGCTGTTTTTT.

This clone came up a few times. This chain uses TRBV30 with TRBJ2-2; 10 nucleotides agree with TRBD1. V trimming: 5 bases; J trimming: 4 bases; junction bases outside the gene matches: 4. Germline V gene lookup returns CDR1 GTSNPN and CDR2 SVGIG (reference sequence). The CDR3 spans 14 residues. The CDR3 DNA is TGTGCCTGGGACGGACAGGGGGTCACCGGGGAGCTGTTTTTT. Amino acids: CAWDGQGVTGELFF.

This clone was observed a handful of times. The V and J genes are TRBV7-6 and TRBJ2-2; tentative D call: TRBD1 (5 bases). CDR3 length: 15 amino acids. V lost 5 bases, J lost 1 base, and 11 bases lay in between. CDR1 SGHVS and CDR2 FNYEAQ come from the germline V gene. Written as DNA, the CDR3 is TGTGCCAGCAGCCTCGTCCAGGGGAACACCGGGGAGCTGTTTTTT. Translating gives CASSLVQGNTGELFF.

This clone has more than one count but fewer than ten. J is TRBJ2-6 and V is TRBV29-1, with TRBD1 as a possible D gene (6 bases). This CDR3 is 16 amino acids long. Germline assignment: CDR1 SQVTM and CDR2 ANQGSEA. Trimming took 6 bases from V and 0 from J, leaving 15 bases between them. The CDR3 DNA reads as TGCAGCGTCGGAAACTACAGGGTCTCTGGGGCCAACGTCCTGACTTTC. This sequence encodes CSVGNYRVSGANVLTF.

V and J are TRBV30 and TRBJ2-7, with 7 bases identical to TRBD2. Germline trimming cut 4 bases from V and 3 bases from J; bases unmatched to any gene: 9. This CDR3 is 14 amino acids long. Germline V CDR1 and CDR2: GTSNPN, SVGIG (reference sequence). CDR3 bases: TGTGCCTGGAAGGCAGCGGGACTCCGCTACGAGCAGTACTTC. Translation gives CAWKAAGLRYEQYF.

The V call is TRBV9, the J call TRBJ2-1; weak D call: TRBD2 (6 bases). V was trimmed by 5 bases and J by 0 bases, leaving 18 bases between them. The CDR3 is 17 amino acids. Germline CDR1 reads SGDLS; CDR2 reads YYNGEE. The CDR3 sequence is CASRGELEGSSYNEQFF. The CDR3, as DNA: TGTGCCAGCAGGGGCGAACTGGAGGGAAGCTCCTACAATGAGCAGTTCTTC.

This sequence joins TRBV27 and TRBJ2-1, with 8 nucleotides matching TRBD2. This CDR3 has 20 amino acids. Germline CDR1 reads MNHEY; CDR2 reads SMNVEV (reference sequence). V lost 3 bases to trimming and J lost 5 bases; unmatched junction nucleotides: 21. The CDR3: CASSFETGAGESHYNNEQFF. CDR3 coding DNA: TGTGCCAGCAGTTTCGAAACCGGAGCGGGAGAGTCACATTATAACAATGAGCAGTTCTTC.

Only a few counts were recorded for this clone. The chain is built from TRBV27 and TRBJ1-4; D is undetermined. The CDR3 contains 15 residues. Germline CDR1 reads MNHEY; CDR2 reads SMNVEV (reference sequence). Trimming removed 2 bases at V and 3 bases at J, with 10 bases between. The CDR3 coding sequence is TGTGCCAGCAGTTTAAATAGCTTGGCTAATGAAAAACTGTTTTTT. Translating gives CASSLNSLANEKLFF.

The chain links TRBV27 to TRBJ2-2; TRBD2 matches at 7 bases. V lost 3 bases, J lost 6 bases, and 19 bases stayed unmatched. The CDR3 length is 19 residues. The germline V gene encodes CDR1 MNHEY and CDR2 SMNVEV (reference sequence). The CDR3 nucleotides read TGTGCCAGCAGTTTCCGGGTCCGCTCGACTAGCCAGGGCCCCGGGGAGCTGTTTTTT. Protein: CASSFRVRSTSQGPGELFF.

The V and J genes are TRBV28 and TRBJ2-5; 7 nucleotides align to TRBD2. Looked up from germline, CDR1 is MDHEN and CDR2 is SYDVKM. J gave up 6 bases and V 3 bases, and 13 bases lay outside the gene matches. The CDR3 length is 16 residues. CDR3 amino acids: CASSLSPAGVSKTQYF. For the CDR3, the DNA is TGTGCCAGCAGTTTGTCCCCGGCGGGAGTATCCAAGACCCAGTACTTC.

This clone was seen a few times. The V call is TRBV28, the J call TRBJ1-1; the D gene is possibly TRBD1 (6 bases). The ends were cut back, 3 bases at V and 13 bases at J, with 12 bases in the middle. The CDR3 runs to 11 residues. The germline CDR1 and CDR2 sequences are MDHEN and SYDVKM. The CDR3 coding sequence is TGTGCCAGCAGTTTGGGCCAGGGGCATTTCTTT. It codes for CASSLGQGHFF.